This TCR beta chain was profiled in a study of graft-versus-host responses after intestinal transplantation. Whole-study results and caveats: The presence of high graft-versus-host to host-versus-graft clonal ratios in allografts characterized patients with graft-donor T cell macrochimerism.

Produced via immunoSEQ multiplex PCR; TCRdb's table is partial and in-frame only. Here the sample spans approximately 40,000 clones, about 89% being singletons. The CDR3 consists of 13 residues. Germline loops: CDR1 SGHKS, CDR2 YYEKEE (reference sequence). V lost 1 base, J lost 0 bases, and 4 bases lay in between. This clone was seen just once. Its antigen is not identified. The receptor's source is a human patient who received an intestinal transplant, so some T cells may come from the graft donor. The source material was PBMCs, sampled about 330 days after intestinal transplant. The genes are TRBV5-5 and TRBJ1-1; no clear D gene. The CDR3 bases are TGTGCCAGCAGCTTGTTGGTGAACACTGAAGCTTTCTTT. Protein: CASSLLVNTEAFF.